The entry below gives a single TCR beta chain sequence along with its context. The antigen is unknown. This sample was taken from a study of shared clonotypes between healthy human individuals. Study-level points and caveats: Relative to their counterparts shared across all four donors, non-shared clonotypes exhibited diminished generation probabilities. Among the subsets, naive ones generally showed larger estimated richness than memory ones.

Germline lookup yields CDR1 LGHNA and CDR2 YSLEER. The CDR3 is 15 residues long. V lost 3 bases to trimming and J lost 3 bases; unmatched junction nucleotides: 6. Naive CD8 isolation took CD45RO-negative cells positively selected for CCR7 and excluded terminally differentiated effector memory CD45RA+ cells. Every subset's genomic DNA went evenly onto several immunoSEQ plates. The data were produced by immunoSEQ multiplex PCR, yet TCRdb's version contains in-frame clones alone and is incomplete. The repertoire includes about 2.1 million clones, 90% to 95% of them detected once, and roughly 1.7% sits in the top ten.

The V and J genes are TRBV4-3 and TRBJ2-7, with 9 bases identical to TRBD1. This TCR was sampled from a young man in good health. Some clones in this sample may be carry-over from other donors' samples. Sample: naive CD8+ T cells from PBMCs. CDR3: CASSQSPGQGYEQYF. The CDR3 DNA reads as TGCGCCAGCAGCCAGTCACCGGGACAGGGCTACGAGCAGTACTTC.